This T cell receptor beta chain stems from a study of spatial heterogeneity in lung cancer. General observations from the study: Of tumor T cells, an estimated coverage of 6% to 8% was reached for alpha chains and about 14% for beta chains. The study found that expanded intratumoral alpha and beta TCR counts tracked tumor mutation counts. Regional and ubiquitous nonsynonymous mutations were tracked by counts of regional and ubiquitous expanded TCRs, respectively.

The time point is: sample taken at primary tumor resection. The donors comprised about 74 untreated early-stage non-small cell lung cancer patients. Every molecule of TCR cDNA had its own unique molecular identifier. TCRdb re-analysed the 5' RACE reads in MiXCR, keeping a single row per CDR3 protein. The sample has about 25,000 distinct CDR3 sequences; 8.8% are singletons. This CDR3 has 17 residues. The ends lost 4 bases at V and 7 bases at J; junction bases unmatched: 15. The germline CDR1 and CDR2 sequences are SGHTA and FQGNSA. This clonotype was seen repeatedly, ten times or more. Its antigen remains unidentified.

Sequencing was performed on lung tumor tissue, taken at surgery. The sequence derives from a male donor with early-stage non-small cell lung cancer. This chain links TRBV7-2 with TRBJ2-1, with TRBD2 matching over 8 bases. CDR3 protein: CASSSSPSGPLGNEQFF. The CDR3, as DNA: TGTGCCAGCAGCTCCTCCCCTAGCGGGCCCCTGGGGAATGAGCAGTTCTTC. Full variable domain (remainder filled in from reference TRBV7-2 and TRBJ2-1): GAGVSQSPSNKVTEKGKDVELRCDPISGHTALYWYRQSLGQGLEFLIYFQGNSAPDKSGLPSDRFSAERTGGSVSTLTIQRTQQEDSAVYLCASSSSPSGPLGNEQFFGPGTRLTVL.